The clone carrying this T cell receptor (beta chain) was seen ten or more times. Its antigen is still unknown. The data were taken from a study of T-cell memory formation after mild COVID-19. Regarding the study as a whole: Mainly in CM and EM were contracting CD4+ clones; CD8+ were in EMRA. Contracting clones, day 15 to 85, had balanced CD4/CD8, and later expanders favored CD4+.

TCRdb fed the 5' RACE reads into MiXCR, producing one record per CDR3 protein. The repertoire has around 340,000 distinct CDR3 sequences, roughly 13% of them found once; the top ten carry 20% to 25%. This receptor was obtained from a man aged 18 to 29 who had mild COVID-19 (a few samples of this study predate the infection). Cell type and time point are not known. The sequenced material came from PBMCs or a T cell subset sorted from them (not recorded which).

The CDR3 loop reads CSVGVGGPYQETQYF. CDR3 sequence (DNA): TGCAGCGTTGGGGTAGGGGGGCCGTACCAAGAGACCCAGTACTTC. This chain joins TRBV29-1 and TRBJ2-5, with D perhaps matching TRBD1 or TRBD2 (6 bases each). The CDR3 has 15 amino acids. The ends were cut back, 4 bases at V and 0 bases at J, with 15 bases in the middle. Germline lookup yields CDR1 SQVTM and CDR2 ANQGSEA.